This is a list of T cell receptor beta chains from one sample in a study of cytomegalovirus exposure and HLA in healthy donors. The repertoire was sequenced with immunoSEQ multiplex PCR; TCRdb's copy has only in-frame clones and lacks some. The profile shows 150,000 or so clones, around 76% of them singletons. Sequences were obtained from PBMCs. All receptors come from a man between 40 and 49 years old in good health and CMV-seropositive. The CDR3 runs from the conserved cysteine through the conserved F or W. Fields, in order: V gene, clone size, D gene, J gene, CDR3 protein, CDR3 DNA. The D gene is left open where the match is weak. Only some rows state a clone size, as once, few, many or a class for expanded clones.

v_gene: TRBV5-1
abundance: NA
d_gene: NA
j_gene: TRBJ1-6
CDR3aa: CASSETPGTTNSPLHF
CDR3nt: TGCGCCAGCAGCGAGACGCCAGGTACAACTAATTCACCCCTCCACTTT

v_gene: TRBV9
abundance: NA
d_gene: NA
j_gene: TRBJ1-1
CDR3aa: CASSVVEGATEAFF
CDR3nt: TGTGCCAGCAGCGTAGTGGAGGGAGCCACTGAAGCTTTCTTT

v_gene: TRBV11-2
abundance: NA
d_gene: TRBD2
j_gene: TRBJ2-2
CDR3aa: CASELIPRLAGGSGELFF
CDR3nt: TGTGCCAGCGAGCTTATCCCACGGCTAGCGGGGGGGTCTGGGGAGCTGTTTTTT

v_gene: TRBV18
abundance: few
d_gene: TRBD1
j_gene: TRBJ1-1
CDR3aa: CASSPIAGGNTEAFF
CDR3nt: TGTGCCAGCTCACCAATTGCAGGGGGGAACACTGAAGCTTTCTTT

v_gene: TRBV7-8
abundance: NA
d_gene: TRBD1
j_gene: TRBJ1-3
CDR3aa: CASSPTTGPGNTIYF
CDR3nt: TGTGCCAGCAGCCCTACGACAGGGCCAGGAAACACCATATATTTT

v_gene: TRBV7-9
abundance: NA
d_gene: NA
j_gene: TRBJ2-5
CDR3aa: CASSSLGGGAGFGETQYF
CDR3nt: TGTGCCAGCAGCTCCCTTGGGGGCGGCGCAGGGTTCGGAGAGACCCAGTACTTC

v_gene: TRBV5-1
abundance: NA
d_gene: NA
j_gene: TRBJ1-2
CDR3aa: CASSLAAGVVNGYTF
CDR3nt: TGCGCCAGCAGCTTGGCGGCAGGGGTGGTGAATGGCTACACCTTC

v_gene: TRBV19
abundance: NA
d_gene: NA
j_gene: TRBJ1-2
CDR3aa: CASSTGYGYTF
CDR3nt: TGTGCCAGTAGTACAGGGTATGGCTACACCTTC

v_gene: TRBV7-2
abundance: NA
d_gene: TRBD1
j_gene: TRBJ2-7
CDR3aa: CASSLPWRDRGLYEQYF
CDR3nt: TGTGCCAGCAGCCTCCCGTGGCGGGACAGGGGGCTCTACGAGCAGTACTTC

v_gene: TRBV2
abundance: NA
d_gene: TRBD2
j_gene: TRBJ2-3
CDR3aa: CASRAGTSVLTDTQYF
CDR3nt: TGTGCCAGCAGGGCAGGGACTAGCGTTTTGACAGATACGCAGTATTTT

v_gene: TRBV14
abundance: NA
d_gene: NA
j_gene: TRBJ1-2
CDR3aa: CASSQDSQTNYGYTF
CDR3nt: TGTGCCAGCAGCCAAGACTCACAGACTAACTATGGCTACACCTTC

v_gene: TRBV4-1
abundance: NA
d_gene: TRBD1
j_gene: TRBJ1-4
CDR3aa: CASSLRTGGKNEKLFF
CDR3nt: TGCGCCAGCAGCCTCAGGACAGGGGGGAAAAATGAAAAACTGTTTTTT

v_gene: TRBV11-2
abundance: NA
d_gene: TRBD1
j_gene: TRBJ1-2
CDR3aa: CASSLGGAGGGYGYTF
CDR3nt: TGTGCCAGCAGCTTAGGGGGGGCAGGGGGCGGCTATGGCTACACCTTC

v_gene: TRBV5-1
abundance: once
d_gene: TRBD2
j_gene: TRBJ2-3
CDR3aa: CASSLGAGESTDTQYF
CDR3nt: TGCGCCAGCAGTTTGGGAGCGGGGGAGAGCACAGATACGCAGTATTTT

v_gene: TRBV10-3
abundance: NA
d_gene: TRBD2
j_gene: TRBJ2-7
CDR3aa: CAISEIQRGTYEQYF
CDR3nt: TGTGCCATCAGTGAGATCCAGCGGGGAACCTACGAGCAGTACTTC

v_gene: TRBV6-1
abundance: NA
d_gene: NA
j_gene: TRBJ2-7
CDR3aa: CASGVGQMHEQYF
CDR3nt: TGTGCCAGCGGGGTGGGACAAATGCACGAGCAGTACTTC

v_gene: TRBV5-1
abundance: NA
d_gene: TRBD2
j_gene: TRBJ2-1
CDR3aa: CASSLGLERDTNEQFF
CDR3nt: TGCGCCAGCAGCTTGGGGCTCGAGCGGGATACCAATGAGCAGTTCTTC

v_gene: TRBV5-1
abundance: NA
d_gene: TRBD2
j_gene: TRBJ2-3
CDR3aa: CASSLPSGGTTDTQYF
CDR3nt: TGCGCCAGCAGCTTGCCTAGCGGGGGGACCACAGATACGCAGTATTTT

v_gene: TRBV12-5
abundance: NA
d_gene: NA
j_gene: TRBJ2-5
CDR3aa: CASGLPAEGTQYF
CDR3nt: TGTGCTAGTGGTTTGCCCGCAGAGGGGACCCAGTACTTC

v_gene: TRBV15
abundance: NA
d_gene: NA
j_gene: TRBJ1-6
CDR3aa: CATSRENRHNSPLHF
CDR3nt: TGTGCCACCAGCAGAGAAAACAGGCATAATTCACCCCTCCACTTT

v_gene: TRBV19
abundance: once
d_gene: TRBD1
j_gene: TRBJ1-1
CDR3aa: CASSRDRGLYTEAFF
CDR3nt: TGTGCCAGTAGTCGGGACAGGGGGCTGTACACTGAAGCTTTCTTT

v_gene: TRBV5-8
abundance: NA
d_gene: TRBD1
j_gene: TRBJ2-1
CDR3aa: CATPTGGIYNEQFF
CDR3nt: TGTGCCACTCCGACAGGGGGCATTTACAATGAGCAGTTCTTC

v_gene: TRBV18
abundance: NA
d_gene: NA
j_gene: TRBJ1-2
CDR3aa: CASSLAGTPETYGYTF
CDR3nt: TGTGCCAGCTCTCTCGCCGGGACTCCTGAAACCTATGGCTACACCTTC

v_gene: TRBV6-5
abundance: once
d_gene: NA
j_gene: TRBJ1-4
CDR3aa: CASKANEKLFF
CDR3nt: TGTGCCAGCAAAGCGAATGAAAAACTGTTTTTT

v_gene: TRBV4-3
abundance: NA
d_gene: TRBD2
j_gene: TRBJ2-7
CDR3aa: CASSQGRGASYEQYF
CDR3nt: TGCGCCAGCAGCCAAGGGCGGGGGGCTTCCTACGAGCAGTACTTC

v_gene: TRBV6-5
abundance: NA
d_gene: TRBD2
j_gene: TRBJ2-1
CDR3aa: CASSEWPSGENEQFF
CDR3nt: TGTGCCAGCAGCGAATGGCCTAGCGGGGAGAATGAGCAGTTCTTC

v_gene: TRBV21-1
abundance: once
d_gene: NA
j_gene: TRBJ1-5
CDR3aa: CASSSTGNVNQPQHF
CDR3nt: TGTGCCAGCAGTTCGACAGGAAACGTCAATCAGCCCCAGCATTTT

v_gene: TRBV11-2
abundance: NA
d_gene: NA
j_gene: TRBJ2-6
CDR3aa: CASSLTSSGANVLTF
CDR3nt: TGTGCCAGCAGCCTCACTAGCTCTGGGGCCAACGTCCTGACTTTC

v_gene: TRBV19
abundance: few
d_gene: NA
j_gene: TRBJ1-1
CDR3aa: CASTTGSRGAFF
CDR3nt: TGTGCCAGTACCACAGGGAGTCGGGGAGCTTTCTTT

v_gene: TRBV4-3
abundance: NA
d_gene: NA
j_gene: TRBJ2-5
CDR3aa: CASSQDPSGKETQYF
CDR3nt: TGCGCCAGCAGCCAAGACCCGTCGGGGAAAGAGACCCAGTACTTC

v_gene: TRBV11-2
abundance: NA
d_gene: TRBD1
j_gene: TRBJ1-2
CDR3aa: CASTLIRRTGVGGYTF
CDR3nt: TGTGCCAGCACCCTGATACGACGGACAGGGGTTGGTGGCTACACCTTC

v_gene: TRBV30
abundance: NA
d_gene: NA
j_gene: TRBJ1-6
CDR3aa: CAWTPGGWRNSPLHF
CDR3nt: TGTGCCTGGACCCCGGGAGGGTGGAGGAATTCACCCCTCCACTTT

v_gene: TRBV7-2
abundance: once
d_gene: TRBD2
j_gene: TRBJ2-5
CDR3aa: CASSPYATSGGRETQYF
CDR3nt: TGTGCCAGCAGCCCCTACGCGACTAGCGGGGGACGGGAGACCCAGTACTTC

v_gene: TRBV7-3
abundance: NA
d_gene: NA
j_gene: TRBJ2-2
CDR3aa: CASSVQGGTRTGELFF
CDR3nt: TGTGCCAGCAGCGTGCAGGGAGGCACCCGCACCGGGGAGCTGTTTTTT

v_gene: TRBV6-6
abundance: NA
d_gene: NA
j_gene: TRBJ2-4
CDR3aa: CASSDGGGNIQYF
CDR3nt: TGTGCCAGCAGTGACGGAGGTGGAAACATTCAGTACTTC

v_gene: TRBV4-1
abundance: NA
d_gene: TRBD1
j_gene: TRBJ1-1
CDR3aa: CASSQGTGKRLGVAFF
CDR3nt: TGCGCCAGCAGCCAGGGGACAGGGAAACGGTTGGGAGTAGCTTTCTTT

v_gene: TRBV4-2
abundance: NA
d_gene: NA
j_gene: TRBJ1-1
CDR3aa: CASSQAGGGAAEAFF
CDR3nt: TGTGCCAGCAGCCAAGCTGGAGGAGGGGCGGCTGAAGCTTTCTTT

v_gene: TRBV6-5
abundance: NA
d_gene: TRBD1
j_gene: TRBJ2-1
CDR3aa: CASRRRGQGANEQFF
CDR3nt: TGTGCCAGCAGACGCCGGGGACAGGGGGCCAATGAGCAGTTCTTC

v_gene: TRBV6-5
abundance: NA
d_gene: NA
j_gene: TRBJ2-3
CDR3aa: CASSPGGTDTQYF
CDR3nt: TGTGCCAGCAGCCCCGGGGGCACAGATACGCAGTATTTT

v_gene: TRBV18
abundance: NA
d_gene: NA
j_gene: TRBJ1-3
CDR3aa: CASSPAGGASGNTIYF
CDR3nt: TGTGCCAGCTCACCGGCGGGGGGCGCGTCTGGAAACACCATATATTTT

v_gene: TRBV2
abundance: few
d_gene: NA
j_gene: TRBJ2-3
CDR3aa: CASTQDGLGGTDTQYF
CDR3nt: TGTGCCAGCACCCAAGACGGCCTTGGAGGCACAGATACGCAGTATTTT

v_gene: TRBV29-1
abundance: once
d_gene: TRBD1
j_gene: TRBJ2-7
CDR3aa: CSVEDPGTASYEQYF
CDR3nt: TGCAGCGTTGAAGACCCCGGGACAGCCTCCTACGAGCAGTACTTC